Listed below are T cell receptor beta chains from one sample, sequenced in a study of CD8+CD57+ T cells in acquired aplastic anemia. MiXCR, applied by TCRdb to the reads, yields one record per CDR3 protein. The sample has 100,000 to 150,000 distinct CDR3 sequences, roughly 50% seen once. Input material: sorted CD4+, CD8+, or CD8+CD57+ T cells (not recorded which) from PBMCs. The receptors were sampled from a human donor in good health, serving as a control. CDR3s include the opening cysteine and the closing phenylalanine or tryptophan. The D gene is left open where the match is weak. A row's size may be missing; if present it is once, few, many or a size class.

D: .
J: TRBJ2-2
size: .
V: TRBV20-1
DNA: TGCAGTGCTACCGACTTAACCGGGGAGCTGTTTTTT
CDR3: CSATDLTGELFF

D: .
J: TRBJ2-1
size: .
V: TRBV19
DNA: TGTGCCAGTAGACTCACAGGGTCCACCTACAATGAGCAGTTCTTC
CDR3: CASRLTGSTYNEQFF

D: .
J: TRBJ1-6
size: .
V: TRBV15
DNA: TGTGCCACCAGCAGGGCACGGGGCCATAATTCACCCCTCCACTTT
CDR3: CATSRARGHNSPLHF

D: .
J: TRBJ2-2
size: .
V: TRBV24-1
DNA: TGTGCCACCGAGGGATACGGGGAGCTGTTTTTT
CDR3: CATEGYGELFF

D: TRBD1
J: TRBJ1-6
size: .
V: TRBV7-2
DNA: TGTGCCAGCAGCCCGAGGACAGGGAGGCCCCTCCACTTT
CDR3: CASSPRTGRPLHF

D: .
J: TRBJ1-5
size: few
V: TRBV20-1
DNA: TGCAGTGCTAGAGGACAGCCGCACGAGCAGCATTTT
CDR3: CSARGQPHEQHF

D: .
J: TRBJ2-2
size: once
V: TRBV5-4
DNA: TGTGCCAGCAGCTTGAATCTGGCGGGGGCAGACACCGGGGAGCTGTTTTTT
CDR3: CASSLNLAGADTGELFF

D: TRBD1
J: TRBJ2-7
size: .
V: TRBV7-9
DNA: TGTGCCAGCGGGACAGGGGATGACTACGAGCAGTACTTC
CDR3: CASGTGDDYEQYF

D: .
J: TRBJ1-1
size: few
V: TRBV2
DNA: TGTGCCAGCAGCTTAGCCCACCTAGGGACTGAAGCTTTCTTT
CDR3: CASSLAHLGTEAFF

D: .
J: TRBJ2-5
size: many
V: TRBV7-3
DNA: TGTGCCAGCAGCTTACGGGCCCAAATGGGAGAGACCCAGTACTTC
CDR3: CASSLRAQMGETQYF

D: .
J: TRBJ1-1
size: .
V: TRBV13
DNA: TGTGCCAGCAGCTCCCCCGGGGTGAACACTGAAGCTTTCTTT
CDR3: CASSSPGVNTEAFF

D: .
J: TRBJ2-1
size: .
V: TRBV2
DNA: TGTGCCAGCACACGGGGTTACTCCTACAATGAGCAGTTCTTC
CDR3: CASTRGYSYNEQFF

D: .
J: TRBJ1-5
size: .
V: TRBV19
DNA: TGTGCCACCAGTGATCCTCGGCAGGGAAGGTATCAGCCCCAGCATTTT
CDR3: CATSDPRQGRYQPQHF

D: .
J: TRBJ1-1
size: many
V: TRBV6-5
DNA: TGTGCCAGCAGTTCCAACCTTAGGGCTTTCTTT
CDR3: CASSSNLRAFF

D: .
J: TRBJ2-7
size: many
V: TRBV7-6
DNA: TGTGCCAGCAGCTTAAGGGACGGACTATCCTACGAGCAGTACTTC
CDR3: CASSLRDGLSYEQYF

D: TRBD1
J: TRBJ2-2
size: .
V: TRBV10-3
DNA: TGTGCCATCAGGGGAGACAGGGAGAACACCGGGGAGCTGTTTTTT
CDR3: CAIRGDRENTGELFF

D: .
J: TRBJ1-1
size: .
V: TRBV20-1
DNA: TGCAGCAAGACCCAGGTAGACACTGAAGCTTTCTTT
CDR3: CSKTQVDTEAFF

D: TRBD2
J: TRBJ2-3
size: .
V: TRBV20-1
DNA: TGCAGTGCTAGAGATCTATTGCGGGGGGAAGATACGCAGTATTTT
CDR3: CSARDLLRGEDTQYF

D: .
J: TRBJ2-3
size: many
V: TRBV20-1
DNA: TGCAGTGCTAGGGGTCTTGGACGGTTTAGCACAGATACGCAGTATTTT
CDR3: CSARGLGRFSTDTQYF

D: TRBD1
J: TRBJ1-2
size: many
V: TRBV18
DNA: TGTGCCAGCTCACCCGGACAGGCGAACTATGGCTACACCTTC
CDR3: CASSPGQANYGYTF

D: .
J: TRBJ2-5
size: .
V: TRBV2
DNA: TGTGCCAGCAGTGAAGTAGGAAGCCTAGGGACCCAGTACTTC
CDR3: CASSEVGSLGTQYF

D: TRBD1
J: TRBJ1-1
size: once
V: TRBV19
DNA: TGTGCCAGTATTTTAACAGGGGCGGGGACTGAAGCTTTCTTT
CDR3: CASILTGAGTEAFF

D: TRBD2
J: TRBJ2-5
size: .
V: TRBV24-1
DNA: TGTGCCACCAGTGTGGGGACTAGCACGAAGACCCAGTACTTC
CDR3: CATSVGTSTKTQYF

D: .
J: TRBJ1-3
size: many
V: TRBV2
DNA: TGTGCCAGCAGTGAAATTGGGGGATCCGGAAACACCATATATTTT
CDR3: CASSEIGGSGNTIYF

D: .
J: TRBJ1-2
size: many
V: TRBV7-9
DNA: TGTGCCAGCAGCTTAGATCATAGAGGTCCGAAAGGCTACACCTTC
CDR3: CASSLDHRGPKGYTF

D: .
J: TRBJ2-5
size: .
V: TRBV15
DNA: TGTGCCACCAGCAGCGTAGGGCAGGGTCAAGGGACCCAGTACTTC
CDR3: CATSSVGQGQGTQYF

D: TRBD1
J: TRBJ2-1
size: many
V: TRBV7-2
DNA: TGTGCCAGCAGCCTGACAGGGGCCCGGGGCGATGAGCAGTTCTTC
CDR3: CASSLTGARGDEQFF

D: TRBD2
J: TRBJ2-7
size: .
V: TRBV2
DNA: TGTGCCAGCAGTGAAACTAGCGGGGGTTCCTACGAGCAGCACTTC
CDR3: CASSETSGGSYEQHF

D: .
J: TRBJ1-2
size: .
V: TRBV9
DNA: TGTGCCAGCAGCGTAGAAGAAGGAGAGAACTATGGCTACACCTTC
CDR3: CASSVEEGENYGYTF

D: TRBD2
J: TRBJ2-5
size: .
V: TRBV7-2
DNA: TGTGCCAGCAGCTTACCCCGGAGGCTAGCGGGGTCTCAAGAGACCCAGTACTTC
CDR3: CASSLPRRLAGSQETQYF

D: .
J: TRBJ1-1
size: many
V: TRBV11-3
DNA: TGTGCCAGCAGCTTAGTAGGCAGGGGATCGAACACTGAAGCTTTCTTT
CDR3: CASSLVGRGSNTEAFF

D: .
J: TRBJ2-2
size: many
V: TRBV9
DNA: TGTGCCAGCAGCCACGGGCGGGTATACACCGGGGAGCTGTTTTTT
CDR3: CASSHGRVYTGELFF

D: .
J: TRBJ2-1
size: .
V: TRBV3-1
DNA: TGTGCCAGCAGCCAAGATCCCATAGAGGCCACACACAATGAGCAGTTCTTC
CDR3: CASSQDPIEATHNEQFF

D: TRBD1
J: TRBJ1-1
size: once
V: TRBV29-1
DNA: TGCAGCGCCTACAGGGGTATGGAGGCTTTCTTT
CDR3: CSAYRGMEAFF